This T cell receptor (beta chain) was recorded in a study of blood T cell repertoires in COVID-19. About the research overall: Italy, Spain and the United States were the sources of the convalescent and acute COVID-19 samples. PBMCs, B-cell-depleted T cells, or T cells were the source of the cDNA or gDNA that made up the material.

Germline V lookup: CDR1 SNHLY, CDR2 FYNNEI. The CDR3 extends over 14 amino acids. Trimming shortened V by 8 bases and J by 5 bases, and 15 bases separated the two germline ends. Methods used by the authors: Quantification of nucleated cells was approximated via reference gene primer amplification. TCRdb's copy holds only in-frame clones and misses some; the assay was immunoSEQ multiplex PCR. That table furnishes V, J and clone size, whereas the DNA furnished D and trimming. In the table there are more than 110,000 clones, 75% to 80% of which are singletons. Sample: peripheral blood. The J gene is TRBJ2-2, the V gene TRBV2; possible D gene TRBD2, 6 bases. The receptor was isolated from a woman in her 50s with active or convalescent COVID-19. CDR3 sequence: CASGRDFSTGELFF. The CDR3 DNA follows: TGTGCCAGCGGCCGGGACTTCTCGACCGGGGAGCTGTTTTTT.